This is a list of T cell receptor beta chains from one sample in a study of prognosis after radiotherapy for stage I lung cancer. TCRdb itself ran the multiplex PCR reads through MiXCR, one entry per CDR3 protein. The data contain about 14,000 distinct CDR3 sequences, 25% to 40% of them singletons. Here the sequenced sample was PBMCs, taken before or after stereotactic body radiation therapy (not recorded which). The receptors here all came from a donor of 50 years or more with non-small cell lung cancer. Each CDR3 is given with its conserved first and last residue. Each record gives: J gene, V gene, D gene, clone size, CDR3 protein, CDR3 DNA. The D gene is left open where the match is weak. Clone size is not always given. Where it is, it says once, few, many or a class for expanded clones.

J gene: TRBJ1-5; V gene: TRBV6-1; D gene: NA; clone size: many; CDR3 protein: CASSGDTGQPQHF; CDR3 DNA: TGTGCCAGCAGTGGGGACACAGGGCAGCCCCAGCATTTT
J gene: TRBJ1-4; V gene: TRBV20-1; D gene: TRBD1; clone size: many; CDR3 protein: CSARGQGGEKLFF; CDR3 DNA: TGCAGTGCTAGAGGACAGGGAGGTGAAAAACTGTTTTTT
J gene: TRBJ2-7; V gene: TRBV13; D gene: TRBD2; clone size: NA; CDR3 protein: CASPKWAGGTYEQYF; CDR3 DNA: TGTGCCAGCCCTAAGTGGGCGGGAGGTACCTACGAGCAGTACTTC
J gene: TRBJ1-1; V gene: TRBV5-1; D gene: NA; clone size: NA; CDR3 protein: CASSYGRGPSEAFF; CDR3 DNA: TGCGCCAGCAGCTACGGCCGAGGCCCAAGTGAAGCTTTCTTT
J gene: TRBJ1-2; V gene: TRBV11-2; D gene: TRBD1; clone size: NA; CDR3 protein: CASSTDRDNYGYTF; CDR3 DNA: TGTGCCAGCAGTACGGACAGGGATAACTATGGCTACACCTTC
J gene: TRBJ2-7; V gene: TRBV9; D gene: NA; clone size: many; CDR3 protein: CASSPTGLRTDEQYF; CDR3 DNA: TGTGCCAGCAGCCCGACAGGACTACGTACTGACGAGCAGTACTTC
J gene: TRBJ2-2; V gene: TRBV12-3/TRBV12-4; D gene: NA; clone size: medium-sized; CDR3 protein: CASRTTSPGELFF; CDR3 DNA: TGTGCCAGCAGGACTACTAGTCCCGGGGAGCTGTTTTTT
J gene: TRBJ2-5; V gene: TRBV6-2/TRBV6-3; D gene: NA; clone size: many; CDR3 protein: CASSYGVTTQYF; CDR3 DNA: TGTGCCAGCAGCTACGGAGTGACGACCCAGTACTTC
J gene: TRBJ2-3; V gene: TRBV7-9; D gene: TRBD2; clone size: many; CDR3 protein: CASSPRWGLAGEHTQYF; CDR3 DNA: TGTGCCAGCAGCCCCCGCTGGGGGCTAGCGGGAGAACATACGCAGTATTTT
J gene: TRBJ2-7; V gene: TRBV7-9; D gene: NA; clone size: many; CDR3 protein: CASSLLDSSYEQYF; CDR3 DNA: TGTGCCAGCAGCTTGTTGGACAGTTCCTACGAGCAGTACTTC
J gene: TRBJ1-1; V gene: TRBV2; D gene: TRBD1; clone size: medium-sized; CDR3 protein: CASSGDRGTEAFF; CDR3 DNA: TGTGCCAGCAGCGGAGACAGGGGGACTGAAGCTTTCTTT
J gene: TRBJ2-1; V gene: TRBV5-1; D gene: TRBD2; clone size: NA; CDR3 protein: CASSVWGLANEQFF; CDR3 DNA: TGCGCCAGCAGCGTCTGGGGACTAGCCAATGAGCAGTTCTTC
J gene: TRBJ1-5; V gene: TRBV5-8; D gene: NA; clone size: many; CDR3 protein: CASSLDGYSNQPQHF; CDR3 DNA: TGTGCCAGCAGCTTGGATGGGTATAGCAATCAGCCCCAGCATTTT
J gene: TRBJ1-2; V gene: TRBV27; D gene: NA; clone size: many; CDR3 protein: CASTLKVVRGASYTF; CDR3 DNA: TGTGCCAGCACCCTAAAGGTGGTCCGGGGGGCCAGCTACACCTTC
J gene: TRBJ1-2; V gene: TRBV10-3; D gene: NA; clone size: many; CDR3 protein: CAISESQSLFYGYTF; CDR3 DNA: TGTGCCATCAGTGAGTCTCAGAGCCTCTTCTATGGCTACACCTTC
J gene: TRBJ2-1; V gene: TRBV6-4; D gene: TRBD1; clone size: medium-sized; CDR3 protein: CASSVGQGANDEQFF; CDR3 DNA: TGTGCCAGCAGTGTGGGACAGGGGGCTAACGATGAGCAGTTCTTC
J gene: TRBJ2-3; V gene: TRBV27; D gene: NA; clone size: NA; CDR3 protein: CESSLSPLGSVTYF; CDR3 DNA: TGTGAAAGCAGTTTATCCCCGCTCGGATCGGTGACGTATTTT
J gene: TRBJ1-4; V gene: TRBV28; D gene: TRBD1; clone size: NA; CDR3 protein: CAIIPSGTGSEKLFF; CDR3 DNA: TGTGCCATCATTCCATCCGGGACAGGGTCTGAAAAACTGTTTTTT